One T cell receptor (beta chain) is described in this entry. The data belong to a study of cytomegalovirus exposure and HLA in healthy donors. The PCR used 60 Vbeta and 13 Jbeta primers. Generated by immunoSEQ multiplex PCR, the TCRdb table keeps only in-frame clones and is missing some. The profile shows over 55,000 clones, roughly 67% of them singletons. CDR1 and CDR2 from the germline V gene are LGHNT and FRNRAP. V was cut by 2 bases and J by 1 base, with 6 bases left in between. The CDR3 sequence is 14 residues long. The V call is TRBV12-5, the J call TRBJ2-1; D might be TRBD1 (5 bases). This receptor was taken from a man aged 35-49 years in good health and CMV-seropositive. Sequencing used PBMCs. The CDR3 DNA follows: TGTGCTAGTGGTTTGACAGGATCCTACAATGAGCAGTTCTTC. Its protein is CASGLTGSYNEQFF.